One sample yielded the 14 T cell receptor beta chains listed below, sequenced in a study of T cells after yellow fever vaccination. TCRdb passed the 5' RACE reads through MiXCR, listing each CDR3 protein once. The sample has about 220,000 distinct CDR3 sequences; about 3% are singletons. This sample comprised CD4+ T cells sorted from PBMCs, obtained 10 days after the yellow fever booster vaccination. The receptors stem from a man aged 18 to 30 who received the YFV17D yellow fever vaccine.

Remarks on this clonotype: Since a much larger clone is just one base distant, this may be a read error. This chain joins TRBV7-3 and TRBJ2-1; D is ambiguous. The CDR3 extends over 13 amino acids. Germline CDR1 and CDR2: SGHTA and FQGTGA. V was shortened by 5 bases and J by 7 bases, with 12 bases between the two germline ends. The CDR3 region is CASSQPGGNEQFF. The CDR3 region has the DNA TGTGCCAGCAGCCAACCGGGCGGTAATGAGCAGTTCTTC.

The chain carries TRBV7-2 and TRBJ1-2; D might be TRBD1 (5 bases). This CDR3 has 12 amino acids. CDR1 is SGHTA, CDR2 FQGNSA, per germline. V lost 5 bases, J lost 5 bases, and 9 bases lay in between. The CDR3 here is CASSVRQYGYTF. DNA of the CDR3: TGTGCCAGCAGCGTAAGACAGTATGGCTACACCTTC.

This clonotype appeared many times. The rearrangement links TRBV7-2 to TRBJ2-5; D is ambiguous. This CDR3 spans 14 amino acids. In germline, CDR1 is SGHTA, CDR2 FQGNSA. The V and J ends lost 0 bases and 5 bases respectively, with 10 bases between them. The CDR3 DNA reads TGTGCCAGCAGCTTAGCGCGGTCCCGCGAGACCCAGTACTTC. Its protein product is CASSLARSRETQYF.

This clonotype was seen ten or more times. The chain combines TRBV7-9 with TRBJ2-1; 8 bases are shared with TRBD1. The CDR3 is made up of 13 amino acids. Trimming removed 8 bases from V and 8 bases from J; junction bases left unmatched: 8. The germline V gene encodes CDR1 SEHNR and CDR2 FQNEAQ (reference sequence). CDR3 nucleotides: TGTGCCAGCCTGGACAGGGTGGTCGATGAGCAGTTCTTC. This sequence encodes CASLDRVVDEQFF.

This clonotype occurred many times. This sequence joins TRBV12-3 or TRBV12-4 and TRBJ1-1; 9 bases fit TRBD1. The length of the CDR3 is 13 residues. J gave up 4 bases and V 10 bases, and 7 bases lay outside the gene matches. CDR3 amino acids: CATGTGRFTEAFF. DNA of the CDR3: TGTGCCACCGGGACAGGGAGGTTCACTGAAGCTTTCTTT.

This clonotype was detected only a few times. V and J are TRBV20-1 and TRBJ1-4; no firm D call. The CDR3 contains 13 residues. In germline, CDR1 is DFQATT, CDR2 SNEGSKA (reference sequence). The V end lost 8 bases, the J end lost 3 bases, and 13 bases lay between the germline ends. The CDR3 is CSPDGTANEKLFF. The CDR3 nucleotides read TGCAGTCCTGACGGAACGGCTAATGAAAAACTGTTTTTT.

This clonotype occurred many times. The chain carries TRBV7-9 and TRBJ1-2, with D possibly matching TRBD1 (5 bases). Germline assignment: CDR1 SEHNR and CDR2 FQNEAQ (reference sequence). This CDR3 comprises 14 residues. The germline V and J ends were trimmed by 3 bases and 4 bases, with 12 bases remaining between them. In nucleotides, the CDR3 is TGTGCCAGCAGCTTCCAGGGCCATCCCTATGGCTACACCTTC. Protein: CASSFQGHPYGYTF.

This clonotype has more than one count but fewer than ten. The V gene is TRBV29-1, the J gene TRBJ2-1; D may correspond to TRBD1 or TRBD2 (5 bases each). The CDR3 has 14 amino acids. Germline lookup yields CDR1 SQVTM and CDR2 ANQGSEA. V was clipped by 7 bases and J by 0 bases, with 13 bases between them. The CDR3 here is CSAGSRVSYNEQFF. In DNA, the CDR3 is TGCAGCGCGGGATCCAGGGTCTCCTACAATGAGCAGTTCTTC.

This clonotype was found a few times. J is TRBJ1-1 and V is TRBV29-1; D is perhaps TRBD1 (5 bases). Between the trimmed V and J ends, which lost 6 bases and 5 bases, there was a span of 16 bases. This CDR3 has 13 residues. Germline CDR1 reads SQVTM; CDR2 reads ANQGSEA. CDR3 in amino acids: CSVDRPLGTEAFF. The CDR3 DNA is TGCAGCGTCGACAGACCCCTGGGGACTGAAGCTTTCTTT.

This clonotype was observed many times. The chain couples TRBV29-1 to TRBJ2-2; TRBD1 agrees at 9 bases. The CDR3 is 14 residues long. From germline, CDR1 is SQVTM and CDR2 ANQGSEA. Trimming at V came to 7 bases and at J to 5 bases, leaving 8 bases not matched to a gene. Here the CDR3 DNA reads TGCAGCGCCGAGGGGGACAGGGATACCGGGGAGCTGTTTTTT. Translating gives CSAEGDRDTGELFF.

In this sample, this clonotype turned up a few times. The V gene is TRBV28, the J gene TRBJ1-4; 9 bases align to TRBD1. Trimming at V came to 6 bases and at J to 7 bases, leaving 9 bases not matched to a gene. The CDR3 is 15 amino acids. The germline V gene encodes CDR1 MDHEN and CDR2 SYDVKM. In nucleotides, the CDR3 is TGTGCCAGCAGCTTGCCGGGACAGGGAAGTGAAAAACTGTTTTTT. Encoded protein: CASSLPGQGSEKLFF.

CDR3 sequence reads: CASSLASSGATLTDTQYF. CDR3 coding DNA: TGTGCCAGCAGCTTAGCGTCTAGCGGTGCCACTCTCACAGATACGCAGTATTTT. V gene TRBV7-2 combines with J gene TRBJ2-3, with 7 bases matching TRBD2. The germline V gene encodes CDR1 SGHTA and CDR2 FQGNSA. The CDR3 runs to 18 residues. The junction had 11 bases not matched to a gene; V was cut back by 0 bases and J by 2 bases.

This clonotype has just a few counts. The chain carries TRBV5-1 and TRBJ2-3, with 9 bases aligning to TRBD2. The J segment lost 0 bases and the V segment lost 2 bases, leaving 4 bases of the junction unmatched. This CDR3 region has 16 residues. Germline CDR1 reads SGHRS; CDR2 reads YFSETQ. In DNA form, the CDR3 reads TGCGCCAGCAGCTTACCTCTAGCGGGGAGCACAGATACGCAGTATTTT. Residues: CASSLPLAGSTDTQYF.

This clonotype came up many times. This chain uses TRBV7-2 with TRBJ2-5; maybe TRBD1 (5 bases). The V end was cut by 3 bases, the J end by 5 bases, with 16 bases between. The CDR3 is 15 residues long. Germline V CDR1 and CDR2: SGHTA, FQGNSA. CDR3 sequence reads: CASSFKGAPAETQYF. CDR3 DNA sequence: TGTGCCAGCAGCTTTAAAGGGGCTCCAGCTGAGACCCAGTACTTC.